This is a list of T cell receptor beta chains from one sample in a study of CD4 T cells in relation to SARS-CoV-2 and coronaviruses. Assay: immunoSEQ multiplex PCR; the TCRdb copy retains only in-frame clones and omits some. The table shows around 24,000 clones, with 60% to 85% occurring only once. Their recognized antigens are unknown. Sequencing was done on a sample of CD4+ T cells from PBMCs, cultured in vitro. These TCRs come from a human donor in good health. Both conserved end residues are trimmed from each CDR3.

V gene: TRBV10-3; J gene: TRBJ1-4; CDR3 protein: AISRDATNEKLF
V gene: TRBV4-1; J gene: TRBJ2-1; CDR3 protein: ASSHPGLNAANEQF
V gene: TRBV5-1; J gene: TRBJ2-5; CDR3 protein: ASTQTGGGETQY
V gene: TRBV5-4; J gene: TRBJ2-3; CDR3 protein: ASSQGGRGGTTDTQY
V gene: TRBV23-1; J gene: TRBJ2-5; CDR3 protein: ASTQRLAGGPGQETQY
V gene: TRBV6-5; J gene: TRBJ2-7; CDR3 protein: ASSFTGGVAYEQY
V gene: TRBV28; J gene: TRBJ2-3; CDR3 protein: ASSLRSTDTQY
V gene: TRBV9; J gene: TRBJ2-3; CDR3 protein: ASSVGSVSTDTQY
V gene: TRBV18; J gene: TRBJ2-7; CDR3 protein: ASSLRRSYEQY
V gene: TRBV6-1; J gene: TRBJ1-2; CDR3 protein: ASSEADRADGYT
V gene: TRBV9; J gene: TRBJ2-7; CDR3 protein: ASSPIAGAAFEQY
V gene: TRBV7-9; J gene: TRBJ2-3; CDR3 protein: ASSLARGSGATQY
V gene: TRBV5-4; J gene: TRBJ2-3; CDR3 protein: ASSLGLAKSTDTQY
V gene: TRBV6-5; J gene: TRBJ2-7; CDR3 protein: ASTPSIGIHEQY
V gene: TRBV5-4; J gene: TRBJ1-2; CDR3 protein: ASSLAGGYGYT
V gene: TRBV12-3/TRBV12-4; J gene: TRBJ1-4; CDR3 protein: ASRLIQGEKLF
V gene: TRBV5-1; J gene: TRBJ1-6; CDR3 protein: ASSFRGQDGSPLH
V gene: TRBV2; J gene: TRBJ2-7; CDR3 protein: ASRRTGLASQY